Listed here are 22 T cell receptor beta chains from one sample, sequenced in a study of blood T cell repertoires in COVID-19. Repertoires were generated with immunoSEQ multiplex PCR, while TCRdb's copy carries only in-frame clones and drops some. Of around 50,000 clones in the sample, 75% to 95% are singletons; the top ten hold 6% to 6.5%. Specimen: peripheral blood. The source of these receptors is a man in his sixties or seventies with active COVID-19.

This chain connects TRBV9 to TRBJ2-4; 16 positions agree with TRBD2. Per germline, CDR1 SGDLS and CDR2 YYNGEE. The CDR3 is 16 amino acids. J was trimmed by 9 bases and V by 4 bases; bases with no gene match: 7. This CDR3 reads CASSPGLAGGSSIQYF. DNA of the CDR3: TGTGCCAGCAGCCCGGGACTAGCGGGGGGGTCAAGCATTCAGTACTTC.

The chain uses TRBV3-1 (or the pseudogene TRBV3-2) and TRBJ1-4; TRBD1 might be the D (6 bases). The CDR3 extends over 14 amino acids. V lost 2 bases and J lost 8, with 12 bases in between. CDR1 LGHDT and CDR2 YNNKEL come from the germline V gene (reference sequence). The CDR3 reads CASSQHRQGEKLFF. The CDR3 nucleotides are TGTGCCAGCAGCCAACACCGTCAGGGGGAAAAACTGTTTTTT.

The CDR3 protein is CATSDLDTGSSYNSPLHF. Written as DNA, the CDR3 is TGTGCCACCAGTGATTTAGATACAGGGAGCTCCTATAATTCACCCCTCCACTTT. The rearrangement uses TRBV24-1 and TRBJ1-6; perhaps TRBD1 as D (6 bases). The CDR3 covers 18 residues. Trimming took off 1 base at V and 0 bases at J, with 12 bases between the two ends. Germline loops: CDR1 KGHDR, CDR2 SFDVKD.

V usage is TRBV7-9 and J usage is TRBJ2-1, with TRBD2 identical over 8 bases. The CDR3 has 16 amino acids. Germline V CDR1 and CDR2: SEHNR, FQNEAQ (reference sequence). The trim removed 5 bases at V and 4 bases at J, leaving 10 bases unmatched. In DNA, the CDR3 is TGTGCCAGCAGCCCACGAGCGGGGGCGACATACAATGAGCAGTTCTTC. Translating gives CASSPRAGATYNEQFF.

This clone was recorded only once. The J gene is TRBJ2-4, the V gene TRBV10-1; 9 nucleotides align to TRBD1. The CDR3 totals 14 residues. Germline loops: CDR1 WNHNN, CDR2 SYGVQD (reference sequence). The V and J ends lost 11 bases and 7 bases, in that order; junction bases with no gene match: 12. The CDR3 bases are TGCGCCGGCAAGTCGGGACAGGGATACAACATTCAGTACTTC. This codes for CAGKSGQGYNIQYF.

V is TRBV12-3 or TRBV12-4 and J is TRBJ1-2; no reliable D call. The CDR3 consists of 11 residues. V lost 6 bases to trimming and J lost 4 bases, with 6 bases between them. CDR3 amino acids: CASSYGYGYTF. CDR3 DNA sequence: TGTGCCAGCAGCTACGGCTATGGCTACACCTTC.

This clone was counted once. The chain has TRBV4-1 and TRBJ1-2; D is unclear. Germline V gene data show CDR1 as MGHRA and CDR2 as YSYEKL. The CDR3 consists of 14 residues. V was trimmed by 0 bases and J by 8 bases, leaving 13 bases between them. The CDR3 DNA reads as TGCGCCAGCAGCCAAGACCCAAATACTAAGGGCTACACCTTC. Translating it yields CASSQDPNTKGYTF.

This rearrangement joins TRBV12-3 or TRBV12-4 to TRBJ2-7, with TRBD1 as a possible D gene (5 bases). V was trimmed by 2 bases and J by 3 bases, leaving 8 bases between them. The length of the CDR3 is 13 residues. In DNA, the CDR3 is TGTGCCAGCAGTTTAACAGGAGTCTACGAGCAGTACTTC. This gives the protein CASSLTGVYEQYF.

This clone was observed a handful of times. This chain connects TRBV30 to TRBJ1-6, with D uncertain. Germline CDR1 GTSNPN, CDR2 SVGIG (reference sequence). The V end lost 0 bases, the J end lost 9 bases, and 18 bases lay between the germline ends. This CDR3 has 16 amino acids. CDR3 coding DNA: TGTGCCTGGAGTGTAGACCGGCCCGCTAGCGCTTCACCCCTCCACTTT. Translation: CAWSVDRPASASPLHF.

V usage is TRBV3-1 (or the pseudogene TRBV3-2) and J usage is TRBJ1-3, with D unresolved. Germline values: CDR1 LGHDT, CDR2 YNNKEL (reference sequence). Between the trimmed V and J ends, which lost 0 bases and 0 bases, there was a span of 12 bases. CDR3 length: 17 amino acids. The CDR3 reads CASSQDMAPNSGNTIYF. CDR3 sequence (DNA): TGTGCCAGCAGCCAAGACATGGCTCCCAACTCTGGAAACACCATATATTTT.

The chain links TRBV7-8 to TRBJ2-3; 10 nucleotides match TRBD2. Germline-derived CDR1 and CDR2 are SGHVS and FQNEAQ. V dropped 2 bases and J dropped 2; count of bases not matched to a gene: 4. The CDR3 extends over 16 amino acids. DNA of the CDR3: TGTGCCAGCAGCTTAAGAGCGGGGGGGAACACAGATACGCAGTATTTT. This translates into CASSLRAGGNTDTQYF.

The chain carries TRBV28 and TRBJ2-7; a weak D match, TRBD1 (6 bases). V lost 6 bases and J 4 bases, leaving 10 bases between the germline ends. Germline V CDR1 and CDR2: MDHEN, SYDVKM. CDR3 length: 12 residues. In DNA form, the CDR3 reads TGTGCCAGCAGACAGGGAGCTTACGAGCAGTACTTC. The encoded protein is CASRQGAYEQYF.

CDR3 DNA sequence: TGTGCCAGTAGAAAACAGGGGGAGGGAGAAAAACTGTTTTTT. Translated, it gives CASRKQGEGEKLFF. This chain uses TRBV19 with TRBJ1-4, with 8 positions matching TRBD1. V was pared by 6 bases and J by 8 bases, with 8 bases of the junction left unmatched. Looked up from germline, CDR1 is LNHDA and CDR2 is SQIVND (reference sequence). The CDR3 totals 14 residues.

The CDR3 nucleotides are TGCAGCGTTTCGACAGGGACGAACACTGAAGCTTTCTTT. Amino acid sequence: CSVSTGTNTEAFF. The gene calls are TRBV29-1 and TRBJ1-1; 7 positions match TRBD1. Germline lookup yields CDR1 SQVTM and CDR2 ANQGSEA. This CDR3 spans 13 amino acids. Trimming took 5 bases from V and 1 from J; bases not matched to a gene: 4.

The chain uses TRBV5-4 and TRBJ2-3; 12 positions agree with TRBD2. This CDR3 is built from 16 residues. V lost 3 bases and J lost 2; bases outside the gene matches: 4. CDR1 and CDR2 from the germline V gene are SGHNT and YYREEE (reference sequence). The CDR3 loop is CASSSGLAGTTDTQYF. The CDR3 DNA sequence: TGTGCCAGCAGCTCTGGACTAGCGGGGACCACAGATACGCAGTATTTT.

V usage is TRBV9 and J usage is TRBJ2-2; a possible D gene is TRBD2 (5 bases). Germline CDR1 and CDR2: SGDLS and YYNGEE. The ends were cut back, 1 base at V and 6 bases at J, with 10 bases in the middle. This CDR3 is built from 14 residues. The CDR3 region has the DNA TGTGCCAGCAGCGTATTGTCGGGGTCCGGGGAGCTGTTTTTT. Its protein product is CASSVLSGSGELFF.

The gene calls are TRBV24-1 and TRBJ1-4; 7 nucleotides align to TRBD1. The CDR3 contains 16 residues. The germline CDR1 and CDR2 sequences are KGHDR and SFDVKD. V lost 3 bases and J lost 5; bases outside the gene matches: 8. CDR3 DNA: TGTGCCACCAGTGATCCACAGGGGAGAAGAAATGAAAAACTGTTTTTT. It translates to CATSDPQGRRNEKLFF.

V gene TRBV10-3 combines with J gene TRBJ2-1; 10 bases align to TRBD2. J was trimmed by 6 bases and V by 6 bases; bases with no gene match: 11. The V gene's germline CDR1 is ENHRY and CDR2 SYGVKD. The CDR3 is 16 residues long. Here the CDR3 reads CAISLAGDLSGNEQFF. The DNA of the CDR3 is TGTGCCATCAGCCTAGCGGGGGACCTCTCAGGCAATGAGCAGTTCTTC.

The CDR3 spells CASQGQGALNSPLHF. Written as DNA, the CDR3 is TGTGCCAGCCAGGGACAGGGGGCTCTGAATTCACCCCTCCACTTT. The rearrangement links TRBV6-5 to TRBJ1-6, with 12 bases matching TRBD1. Germline-derived CDR1 and CDR2 are MNHEY and SVGAGI. This CDR3 region has 15 residues. V lost 8 bases and J lost 7; bases outside the gene matches: 6.

The chain recombines TRBV6-6 with TRBJ2-1; D gene uncertain. The germline V gene encodes CDR1 MNHNY and CDR2 SVGAGI (reference sequence). V was pared by 5 bases and J by 4 bases, with 6 bases between. The CDR3 is 12 residues long. The CDR3 protein is CASSPSYNEQFF. For the CDR3, the DNA is TGTGCCAGCAGTCCGTCTTACAATGAGCAGTTCTTC.

This clone was seen just once. The rearrangement links TRBV13 to TRBJ2-3, with D possibly matching TRBD2 (6 bases). CDR3 size: 16 residues. Trimming removed 5 bases from V and 0 bases from J, with 15 bases in between. Germline CDR1 and CDR2: PRHDT and FYEKMQ (reference sequence). For the CDR3, the DNA is TGTGCCAGCAGCCCCCGGGGGACCGTTAGCACAGATACGCAGTATTTT. This sequence encodes CASSPRGTVSTDTQYF.

This chain links TRBV9 with TRBJ2-7; weak D call: TRBD2 (6 bases). The CDR3 extends over 14 amino acids. The V end was cut by 0 bases, the J end by 2 bases, with 9 bases between. The germline CDR1 and CDR2 sequences are SGDLS and YYNGEE. The CDR3 sequence is CASSVGRDAYEQYF. In nucleotides, the CDR3 is TGTGCCAGCAGCGTAGGGAGGGACGCCTACGAGCAGTACTTC.